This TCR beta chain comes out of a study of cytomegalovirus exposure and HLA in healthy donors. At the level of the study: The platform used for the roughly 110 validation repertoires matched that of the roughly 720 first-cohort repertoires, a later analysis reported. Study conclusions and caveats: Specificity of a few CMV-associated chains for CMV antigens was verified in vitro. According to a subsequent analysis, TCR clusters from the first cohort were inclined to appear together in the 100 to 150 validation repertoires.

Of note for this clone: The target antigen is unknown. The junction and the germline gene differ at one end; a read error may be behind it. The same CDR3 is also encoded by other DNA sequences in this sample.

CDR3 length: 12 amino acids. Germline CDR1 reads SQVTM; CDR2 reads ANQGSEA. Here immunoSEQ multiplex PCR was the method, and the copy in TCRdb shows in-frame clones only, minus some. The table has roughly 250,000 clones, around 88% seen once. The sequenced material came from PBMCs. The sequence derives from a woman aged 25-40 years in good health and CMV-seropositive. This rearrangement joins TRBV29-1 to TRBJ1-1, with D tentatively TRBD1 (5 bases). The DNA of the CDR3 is TGCAGCGTTGGACAGTGGAGCACTGAGGCTTTCTTT. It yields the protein CSVGQWSTEAFF.